The source of this TCR beta chain is a study of CD8 T cells in Susac syndrome. General study points: The study conceded that its TCR sequencing and HLA analysis involved relatively few individuals.

An amount of RNA that ranged from roughly 0.45 to 1 ug was reverse transcribed with random hexamers. Amplification of TCR beta CDR3 was carried out by immunoSEQ multiplex PCR, which covered 54 Vbeta and 13 Jbeta segments. TCRdb ran MiXCR on the immunoSEQ multiplex PCR reads and lists one entry per CDR3 protein. The sample consists of about 85,000 distinct CDR3 sequences, approximately 94% of them appearing once. Matched for age and sex, the controls were healthy donors. Negative isolation was applied to CD8+ and CD4+ T cells, and FACS enrichment was applied to TEMRA cells. The CDR3 sequence is 16 residues long. V gave up 5 bases and J gave up 2 bases; unmatched junction bases: 7. Looked up from germline, CDR1 is MNHEY and CDR2 is SMNVEV (reference sequence). For this clonotype: Its target is unknown.

The receptor comes from a human donor in good health. Input material: CD8+ T cells from PBMCs. The chain couples TRBV27 to TRBJ2-1, with 9 bases fitting TRBD2. The CDR3 spells CASSQVAGEPYNEQFF. Written as DNA, the CDR3 is TGTGCCAGCAGTCAAGTAGCGGGGGAGCCCTACAATGAGCAGTTCTTC.